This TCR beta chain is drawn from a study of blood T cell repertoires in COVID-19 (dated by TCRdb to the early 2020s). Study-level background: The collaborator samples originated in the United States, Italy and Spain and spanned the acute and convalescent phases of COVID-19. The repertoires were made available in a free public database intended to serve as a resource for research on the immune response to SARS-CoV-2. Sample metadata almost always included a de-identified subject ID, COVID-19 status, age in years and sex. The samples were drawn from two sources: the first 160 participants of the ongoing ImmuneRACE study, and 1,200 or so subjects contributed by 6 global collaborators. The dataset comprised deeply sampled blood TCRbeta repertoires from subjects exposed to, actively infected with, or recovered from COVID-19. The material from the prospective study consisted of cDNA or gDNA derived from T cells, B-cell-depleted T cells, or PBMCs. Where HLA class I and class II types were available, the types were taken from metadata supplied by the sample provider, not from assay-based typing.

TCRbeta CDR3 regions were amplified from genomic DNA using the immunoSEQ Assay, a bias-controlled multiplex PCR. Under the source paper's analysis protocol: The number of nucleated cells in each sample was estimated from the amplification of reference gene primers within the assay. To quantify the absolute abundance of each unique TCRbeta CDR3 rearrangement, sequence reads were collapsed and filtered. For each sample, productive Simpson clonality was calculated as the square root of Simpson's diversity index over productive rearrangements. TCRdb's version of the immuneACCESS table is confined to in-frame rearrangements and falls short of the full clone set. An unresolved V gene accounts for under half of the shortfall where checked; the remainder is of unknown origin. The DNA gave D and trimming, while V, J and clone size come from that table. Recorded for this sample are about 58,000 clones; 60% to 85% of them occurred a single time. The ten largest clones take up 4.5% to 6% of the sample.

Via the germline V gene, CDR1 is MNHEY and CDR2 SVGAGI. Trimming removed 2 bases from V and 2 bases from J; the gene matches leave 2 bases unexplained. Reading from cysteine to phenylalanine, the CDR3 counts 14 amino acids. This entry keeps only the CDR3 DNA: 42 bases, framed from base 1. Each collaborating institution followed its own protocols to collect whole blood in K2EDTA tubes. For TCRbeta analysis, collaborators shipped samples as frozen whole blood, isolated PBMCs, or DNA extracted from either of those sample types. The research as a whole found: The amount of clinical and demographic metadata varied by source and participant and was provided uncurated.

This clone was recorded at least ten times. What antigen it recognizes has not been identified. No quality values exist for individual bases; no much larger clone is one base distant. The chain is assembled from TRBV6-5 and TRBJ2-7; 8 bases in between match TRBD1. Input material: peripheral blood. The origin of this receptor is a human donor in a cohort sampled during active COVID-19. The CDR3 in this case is CASSYLGQAYEQYF. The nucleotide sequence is TGTGCCAGCAGTTACCTGGGACAGGCCTACGAGCAGTACTTC.